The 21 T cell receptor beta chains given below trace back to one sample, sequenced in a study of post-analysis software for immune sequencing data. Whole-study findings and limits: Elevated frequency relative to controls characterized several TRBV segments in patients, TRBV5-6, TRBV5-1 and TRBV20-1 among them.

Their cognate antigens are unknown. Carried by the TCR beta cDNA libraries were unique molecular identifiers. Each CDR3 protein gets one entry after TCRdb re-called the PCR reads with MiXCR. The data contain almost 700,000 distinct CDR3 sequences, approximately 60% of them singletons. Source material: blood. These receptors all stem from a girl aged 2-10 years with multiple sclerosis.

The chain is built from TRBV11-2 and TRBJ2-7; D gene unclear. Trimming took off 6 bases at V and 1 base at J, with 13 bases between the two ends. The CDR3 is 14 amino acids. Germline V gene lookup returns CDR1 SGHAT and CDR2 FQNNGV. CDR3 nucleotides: TGTGCCAGCAGAAGCCTTACCCAGTCCTACGAGCAGTACTTC. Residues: CASRSLTQSYEQYF.

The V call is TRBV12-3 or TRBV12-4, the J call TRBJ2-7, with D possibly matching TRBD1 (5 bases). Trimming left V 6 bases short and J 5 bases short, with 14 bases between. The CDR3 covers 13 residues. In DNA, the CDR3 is TGTGCCAGCAGCAGCAGGGTAACCGACGAGCAGTACTTC. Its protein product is CASSSRVTDEQYF.

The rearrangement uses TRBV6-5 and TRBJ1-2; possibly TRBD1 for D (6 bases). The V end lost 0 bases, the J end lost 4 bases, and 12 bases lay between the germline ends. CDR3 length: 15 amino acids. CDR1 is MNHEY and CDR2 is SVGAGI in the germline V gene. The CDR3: CASSYSRGGVYGYTF. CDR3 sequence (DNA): TGTGCCAGCAGTTACTCTCGGGGGGGCGTCTATGGCTACACCTTC.

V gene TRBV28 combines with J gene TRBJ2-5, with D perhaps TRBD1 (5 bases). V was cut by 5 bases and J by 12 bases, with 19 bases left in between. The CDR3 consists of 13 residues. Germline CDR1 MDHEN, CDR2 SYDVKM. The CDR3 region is CASSPSRARVKYF. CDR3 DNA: TGTGCCAGCAGTCCGAGTCGGGCCAGGGTGAAGTACTTC.

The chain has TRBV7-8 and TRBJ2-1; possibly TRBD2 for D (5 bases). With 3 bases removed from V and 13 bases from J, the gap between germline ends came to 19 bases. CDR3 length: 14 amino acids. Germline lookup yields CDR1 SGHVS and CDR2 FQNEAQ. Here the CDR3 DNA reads TGTGCCAGCAGCTTGGATCGGGCGGGTTGTGAACAGTTCTTC. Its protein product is CASSLDRAGCEQFF.

The CDR3 nucleotides are TGCAGTGCTGGATTGTTTCTAGCGGGAGACAAAAACATTCAGTACTTC. Translated, it gives CSAGLFLAGDKNIQYF. The V gene is TRBV20-1, the J gene TRBJ2-5, with TRBD2 matching over 10 bases. Matching the DNA end better, TRBJ2-4 makes the J call doubtful. Per the germline V gene, CDR1 is DFQATT and CDR2 is SNEGSKA (reference sequence). There are 16 residues in the CDR3.

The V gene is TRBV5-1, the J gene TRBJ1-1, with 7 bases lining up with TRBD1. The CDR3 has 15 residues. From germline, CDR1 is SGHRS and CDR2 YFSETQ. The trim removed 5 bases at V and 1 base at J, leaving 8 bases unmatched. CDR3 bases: TGCGCCAGCAGTACCCAGGGGGGCGCGAACACTGAAGCTTTCTTT. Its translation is CASSTQGGANTEAFF.

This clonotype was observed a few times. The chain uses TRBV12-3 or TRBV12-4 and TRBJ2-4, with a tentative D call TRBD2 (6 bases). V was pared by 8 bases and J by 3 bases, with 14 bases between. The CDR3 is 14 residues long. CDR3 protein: CASREPGVKNIQYF. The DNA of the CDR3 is TGTGCCAGCCGCGAGCCGGGGGTCAAAAACATTCAGTACTTC.

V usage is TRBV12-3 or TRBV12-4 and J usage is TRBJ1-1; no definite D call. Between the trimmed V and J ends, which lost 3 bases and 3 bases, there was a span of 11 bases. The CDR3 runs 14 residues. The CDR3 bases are TGTGCCAGCAGTTTCGCCGGAACCTACACTGAAGCTTTCTTT. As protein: CASSFAGTYTEAFF.

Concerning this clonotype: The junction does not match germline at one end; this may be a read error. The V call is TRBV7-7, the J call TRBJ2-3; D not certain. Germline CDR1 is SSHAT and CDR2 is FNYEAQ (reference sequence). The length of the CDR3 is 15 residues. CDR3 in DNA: TGTGCTAGCAGCCCGATCGGGCAGAGCACAGATACGCAGTATTTT. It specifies CASSPIGQSTDTQYF.

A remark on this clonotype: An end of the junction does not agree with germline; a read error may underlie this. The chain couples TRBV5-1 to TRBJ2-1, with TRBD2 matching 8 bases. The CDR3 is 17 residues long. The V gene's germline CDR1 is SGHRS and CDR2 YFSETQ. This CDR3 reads CAGSLGLGGLAYNEQFF. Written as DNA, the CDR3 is TGCGCCGGCAGCTTGGGACTAGGGGGTTTGGCCTACAATGAGCAGTTCTTC.

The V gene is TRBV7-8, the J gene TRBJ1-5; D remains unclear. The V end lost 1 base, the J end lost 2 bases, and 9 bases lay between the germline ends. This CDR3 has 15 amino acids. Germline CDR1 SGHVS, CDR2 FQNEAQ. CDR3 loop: CASSLDPGGNQPQHF. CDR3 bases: TGTGCCAGCAGCTTAGACCCCGGCGGCAATCAGCCCCAGCATTTT. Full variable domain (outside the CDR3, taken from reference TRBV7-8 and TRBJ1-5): GAGVSQSPRYKVAKRGQDVALRCDPISGHVSLFWYQQALGQGPEFLTYFQNEAQLDKSGLPSDRFFAERPEGSVSTLKIQRTQQEDSAVYLCASSLDPGGNQPQHFGDGTRLSIL.

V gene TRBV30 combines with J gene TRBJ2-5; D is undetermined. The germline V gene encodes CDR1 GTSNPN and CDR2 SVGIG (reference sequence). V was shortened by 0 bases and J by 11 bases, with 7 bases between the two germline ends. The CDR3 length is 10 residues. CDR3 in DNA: TGTGCCTGGAGTGTATTGGAGCAGTACTTC. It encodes CAWSVLEQYF.

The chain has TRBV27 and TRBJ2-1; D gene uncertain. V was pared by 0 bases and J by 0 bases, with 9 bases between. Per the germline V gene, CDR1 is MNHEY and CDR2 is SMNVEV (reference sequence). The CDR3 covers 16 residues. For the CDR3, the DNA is TGTGCCAGCAGTTTATCTTGGGCGAGCTCCTACAATGAGCAGTTCTTC. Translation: CASSLSWASSYNEQFF.

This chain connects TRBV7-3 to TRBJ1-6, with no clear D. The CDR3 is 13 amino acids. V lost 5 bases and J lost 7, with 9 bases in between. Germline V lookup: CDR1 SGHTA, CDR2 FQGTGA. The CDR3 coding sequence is TGTGCCAGCAGCCTCCGACGGAATTCACCCCTCCACTTT. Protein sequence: CASSLRRNSPLHF.

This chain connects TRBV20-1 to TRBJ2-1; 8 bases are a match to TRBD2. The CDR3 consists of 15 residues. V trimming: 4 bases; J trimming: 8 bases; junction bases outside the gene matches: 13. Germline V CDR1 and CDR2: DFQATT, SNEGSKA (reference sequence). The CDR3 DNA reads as TGCAGTGCTACGTTGGGGCTAGCGGGTAGAGATGAGCAGTTCTTC. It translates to CSATLGLAGRDEQFF.

CDR3 sequence reads: CASSFQGARYEQYF. DNA for the CDR3: TGTGCCAGCAGTTTTCAGGGGGCGCGCTACGAGCAGTACTTC. The chain links TRBV27 to TRBJ2-7; 8 bases line up with TRBD1. Germline loops: CDR1 MNHEY, CDR2 SMNVEV (reference sequence). The CDR3 extends over 14 amino acids. Germline trimming cut 3 bases from V and 3 bases from J; bases unmatched to any gene: 4.

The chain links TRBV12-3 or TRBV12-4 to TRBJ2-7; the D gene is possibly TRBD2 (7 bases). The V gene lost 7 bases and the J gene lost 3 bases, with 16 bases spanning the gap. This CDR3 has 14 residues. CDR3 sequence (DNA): TGTGCCAGCACGAGGGGGGGCGCGGGCTACGAGCAGTACTTC. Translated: CASTRGGAGYEQYF.

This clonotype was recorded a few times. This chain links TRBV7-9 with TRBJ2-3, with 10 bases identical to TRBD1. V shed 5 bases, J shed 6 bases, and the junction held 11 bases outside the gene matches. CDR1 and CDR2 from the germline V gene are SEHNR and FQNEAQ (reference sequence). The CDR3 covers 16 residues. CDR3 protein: CASSPLPGQGTDTQYF. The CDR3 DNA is TGTGCCAGCAGCCCACTTCCGGGACAGGGGACCGATACGCAGTATTTT.

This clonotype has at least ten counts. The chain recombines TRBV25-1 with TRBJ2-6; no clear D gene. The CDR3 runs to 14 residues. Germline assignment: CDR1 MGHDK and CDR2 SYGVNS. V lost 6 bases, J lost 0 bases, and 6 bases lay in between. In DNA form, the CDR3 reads TGTGCCAGCAGCCCAGGCTCTGGGGCCAACGTCCTGACTTTC. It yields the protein CASSPGSGANVLTF.

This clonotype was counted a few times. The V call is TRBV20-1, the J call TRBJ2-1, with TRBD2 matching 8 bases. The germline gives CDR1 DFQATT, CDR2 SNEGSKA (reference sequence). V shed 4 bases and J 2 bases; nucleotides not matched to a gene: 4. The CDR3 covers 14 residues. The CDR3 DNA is TGCAGTGCTAACAAGCGGGAGCCCTACAATGAGCAGTTCTTC. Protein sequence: CSANKREPYNEQFF.